One and the same sample provided the 15 T cell receptor beta chains below, sequenced in a study of T cells in Graves' hyperthyroidism and ophthalmopathy. The TCR beta CDR3 regions underwent amplification using RNA transcripts as the source. Primed by the HTBI set, a first-round RT-PCR was run on the TCR CDR3. TCRdb fed the multiplex PCR reads into MiXCR, producing one record per CDR3 protein. This table holds fewer than 800,000 distinct CDR3 sequences, over 15% found once. The source material was blood. The receptors shown here come from a man aged 18 to 29 with Graves' hyperthyroidism.

This clonotype was picked up many times. The CDR3 DNA reads TGTGCCAGCAGTTTTGGGGCTAGGAACACCGGGGAGCTGTTTTTT. Protein sequence: CASSFGARNTGELFF. V gene TRBV27 combines with J gene TRBJ2-2; the D gene is possibly TRBD1 (5 bases). The CDR3 loop spans 15 amino acids. Trimming pared 3 bases from V and 1 base from J, leaving 9 bases between. Germline values: CDR1 MNHEY, CDR2 SMNVEV (reference sequence).

J is TRBJ1-1 and V is TRBV7-9; TRBD1 agrees at 7 bases. Germline V lookup: CDR1 SEHNR, CDR2 FQNEAQ (reference sequence). This CDR3 is built from 16 residues. The junction had 13 bases not matched to a gene; V was cut back by 5 bases and J by 4 bases. Written as DNA, the CDR3 is TGTGCCAGCAGCCCCACATACAGGGGTGAGGGCACTGAAGCTTTCTTT. Amino acids: CASSPTYRGEGTEAFF.

This clonotype was counted a few times. V and J are TRBV7-8 and TRBJ2-2; 7 nucleotides agree with TRBD2. This CDR3 contains 16 residues. CDR1 and CDR2 (germline): SGHVS, FQNEAQ. V lost 1 base to trimming and J lost 4 bases; unmatched junction nucleotides: 6. The CDR3: CASSLEAGRGTGELFF. CDR3 DNA: TGTGCCAGCAGCTTAGAAGCGGGGCGAGGCACCGGGGAGCTGTTTTTT. Based on the CDR3 plus reference TRBV7-8 and TRBJ2-2, the full variable domain is GAGVSQSPRYKVAKRGQDVALRCDPISGHVSLFWYQQALGQGPEFLTYFQNEAQLDKSGLPSDRFFAERPEGSVSTLKIQRTQQEDSAVYLCASSLEAGRGTGELFFGEGSRLTVL.

This clonotype has a count of ten or more. The chain links TRBV7-3 to TRBJ2-7; TRBD2 matches at 7 bases. CDR3 length: 15 residues. V trimming: 6 bases; J trimming: 0 bases; junction bases outside the gene matches: 8. The germline gives CDR1 SGHTA, CDR2 FQGTGA. DNA of the CDR3: TGTGCCAGCAGTCCCGCAGCGGGAACCTCCTACGAGCAGTACTTC. It specifies CASSPAAGTSYEQYF.

In its sample, this clonotype was seen a few times. V and J are TRBV29-1 and TRBJ2-3; unclear D gene. Germline V lookup: CDR1 SQVTM, CDR2 ANQGSEA. V lost 1 base, J lost 2 bases, and 13 bases lay in between. CDR3 length: 15 residues. The CDR3 is CSVEGDSRSTDTQYF. In DNA, the CDR3 is TGCAGCGTTGAAGGTGATAGCAGATCCACAGATACGCAGTATTTT.

Remarks on this clonotype: A read error may be the cause here, since a much bigger clone is one base away. The V call is TRBV11-2, the J call TRBJ2-1; weak D call: TRBD2 (6 bases). The CDR3 runs 13 residues. Germline lookup yields CDR1 SGHAT and CDR2 FQNNGV. CDR3 nucleotide sequence: TGTGCCAGCGGGGGGTTCAATTACAATGAGCAGCTCTTC. Amino acids: CASGGFNYNEQLF.

This sequence joins TRBV4-1 and TRBJ1-1, with TRBD1 as a possible D gene (6 bases). Germline V gives CDR1 MGHRA, CDR2 YSYEKL. The CDR3 covers 16 residues. The germline V and J ends were trimmed by 1 base and 1 base, with 13 bases remaining between them. CDR3 loop: CASSQGGGAQNTEAFF. The DNA for the CDR3 is TGCGCCAGCAGCCAAGGGGGGGGGGCGCAGAACACTGAAGCTTTCTTT.

In this sample, this clonotype turned up many times. CDR3 loop: CASSNPPLTYPQHF. The CDR3 nucleotides read TGTGCCAGCAGTAACCCCCCGTTGACATACCCCCAGCATTTT. The V call is TRBV28, the J call TRBJ1-5, with no clear D. V lost 5 bases to trimming and J lost 10 bases, with 18 bases between them. Germline CDR1 and CDR2: MDHEN and SYDVKM. The CDR3 contains 14 residues.

This clonotype was seen more than once but under ten times. The chain links TRBV4-2 to TRBJ2-2, with D possibly being TRBD1 (5 bases). The CDR3 loop spans 18 amino acids. Germline V gives CDR1 LGHNA, CDR2 YNFKEQ. Between the trimmed V and J ends, which lost 0 bases and 3 bases, there was a span of 17 bases. CDR3 in amino acids: CASSQDPGRATHTGELFF. The CDR3 DNA is TGTGCCAGCAGCCAAGATCCTGGCAGGGCAACGCACACCGGGGAGCTGTTTTTT.

As for this clonotype: This may come from a read error, since a much larger clone is one base off. The conserved phenylalanine or tryptophan is not found at the CDR3 terminus, so this likely reflects a read error. The chain carries TRBV7-9 and TRBJ2-7; perhaps TRBD1 as D (5 bases). This CDR3 has 11 amino acids. V was shortened by 8 bases and J by 3 bases, with 8 bases between the two germline ends. CDR1 SEHNR and CDR2 FQNEAQ come from the germline V gene (reference sequence). CDR3 in DNA: TGTGCCAGCCAGGGATTCTACGAGCAGTACTGC. This encodes CASQGFYEQYC.

This clonotype appeared a few times. The gene calls are TRBV15 and TRBJ1-1, with a possible D match to TRBD1 (5 bases). Germline V gene sequence: CDR1 LNHNV, CDR2 YYDKDF (reference sequence). This CDR3 contains 15 residues. The V gene lost 1 base and the J gene lost 3 bases, with 12 bases spanning the gap. The CDR3 DNA reads as TGTGCCACCAGCAGAGGGTGGGGGAGGGACACTGAAGCTTTCTTT. Its protein product is CATSRGWGRDTEAFF.

This clonotype was counted at least ten times. J is TRBJ2-7 and V is TRBV2; 7 nucleotides align to TRBD1. V lost 6 bases, J lost 0 bases, and 8 bases stayed unmatched. CDR1 and CDR2 from the germline V gene are SNHLY and FYNNEI. The CDR3 runs 15 residues. CDR3 nucleotide sequence: TGTGCCAGCAGGGGGACAGATCATCCCTCCTACGAGCAGTACTTC. It is translated as CASRGTDHPSYEQYF.

A few counts support this clonotype. The CDR3: CASSQDDRTYEQYF. The CDR3 DNA reads as TGTGCCAGCAGCCAAGACGACCGAACCTACGAGCAGTACTTC. V is TRBV4-2 and J is TRBJ2-7; the D is unclear. V was trimmed by 0 bases and J by 2 bases, leaving 8 bases between them. Germline values: CDR1 LGHNA, CDR2 YNFKEQ. The CDR3 totals 14 residues.

The chain combines TRBV4-1 with TRBJ2-1; D is unresolved. The CDR3 sequence is 11 residues long. Trimming left V 0 bases short and J 12 bases short, with 6 bases between. Germline CDR1 MGHRA, CDR2 YSYEKL. Here the CDR3 reads CASSQEGWQFF. The CDR3 coding sequence is TGCGCCAGCAGCCAAGAGGGCTGGCAGTTCTTC.

This chain connects TRBV20-1 to TRBJ2-7; the match to TRBD2 covers 10 bases. The J segment lost 4 bases and the V segment lost 6 bases, leaving 9 bases of the junction unmatched. CDR1 is DFQATT and CDR2 is SNEGSKA in the germline V gene (reference sequence). This CDR3 has 14 amino acids. The CDR3 region is CSATGAGGLYEQYF. The DNA for the CDR3 is TGCAGTGCAACCGGAGCGGGAGGGCTTTACGAGCAGTACTTC.